This is a list of T cell receptor beta chains from one sample in a study of identifying expanded T cells in peripheral blood. Clones were read by immunoSEQ multiplex PCR, and TCRdb kept only the in-frame ones, dropping some. The sample includes 75,000 to 90,000 clones, around 90% of them seen just once. Source material: blood. These receptor sequences come from a person aged 18-70 years in good health. The CDR3 runs from the conserved cysteine through the conserved F or W. The D gene is left open where the match is weak. A clone size is listed for some rows: how often the clone was seen (once, few, many), or a class if it is expanded.

>TRBV28|NA|NA|TRBJ2-3
TGTGCCAGCAGAGAGACGACTAGCACAGATACGCAGTATTTT
CASRETTSTDTQYF
>TRBV5-4|NA|NA|TRBJ2-3
TGTGCCAGCAGCTCTAACAGGGATCTCATATATACGCAGTATTTT
CASSSNRDLIYTQYF
>TRBV14|NA|once|TRBJ2-2
TGTGCCAGCAGCCTAAGGCAGATCACCGGGGAGCTGTTTTTT
CASSLRQITGELFF
>TRBV5-4|NA|NA|TRBJ2-2
TGTGCCAGCAGCCCCGGTGGGGCAAGGCTGAGGACCGGGGAGCTGTTTTTT
CASSPGGARLRTGELFF
>TRBV11-2|NA|NA|TRBJ1-2
TGTGCCAGCAGCCCTAGTCTTGGAGGGGATGGCTACACCTTC
CASSPSLGGDGYTF
>TRBV20-1|NA|NA|TRBJ2-5
TGCAGTGCCGTGGAACAAGAGACCCAGTACTTC
CSAVEQETQYF
>TRBV30|NA|NA|TRBJ1-4
TGTGCCTGGGACGGGGAGAATAATGAAAAACTGTTTTTT
CAWDGENNEKLFF
>TRBV10-3|NA|NA|TRBJ1-3
TGTGCCACCGCCTCCACAGGGAACTCTGGAAACACCATATATTTT
CATASTGNSGNTIYF
>TRBV10-3|NA|NA|TRBJ1-1
TGTGCCACGACGACACTAACGGGCACTGAAGCTTTCTTT
CATTTLTGTEAFF
>TRBV18|NA|NA|TRBJ2-2
TGTGCCAGCCACCTGAGTTTCGCCGGGGAGCTGTTTTTT
CASHLSFAGELFF
>TRBV7-3|TRBD1|NA|TRBJ2-7
TGTGCCAGCAGCGACACAGGGGACTCCTACGAGCAGTACTTC
CASSDTGDSYEQYF
>TRBV5-1|NA|NA|TRBJ1-2
TGCGCCAGTTCTAGTGAGAACTATGGCTACACCTTC
CASSSENYGYTF
>TRBV4-2|TRBD2|NA|TRBJ2-3
TGTGCCAGCAGCCCTAGCGGGGGTACAGATACGCAGTATTTT
CASSPSGGTDTQYF
>TRBV2|TRBD1|NA|TRBJ2-7
TGTGCCAGCAGGGGACAGGGGGGGTCCTACGAGCAGTACTTC
CASRGQGGSYEQYF
>TRBV5-1|NA|NA|TRBJ1-3
TGCGCCAGCAGCTTGGATGGGCAGGGCAACACCATATATTTT
CASSLDGQGNTIYF
>TRBV29-1|TRBD1|NA|TRBJ1-2
TGCAGCGTCATGGACAGGGCGGTTTCCTATGGCTACACCTTC
CSVMDRAVSYGYTF